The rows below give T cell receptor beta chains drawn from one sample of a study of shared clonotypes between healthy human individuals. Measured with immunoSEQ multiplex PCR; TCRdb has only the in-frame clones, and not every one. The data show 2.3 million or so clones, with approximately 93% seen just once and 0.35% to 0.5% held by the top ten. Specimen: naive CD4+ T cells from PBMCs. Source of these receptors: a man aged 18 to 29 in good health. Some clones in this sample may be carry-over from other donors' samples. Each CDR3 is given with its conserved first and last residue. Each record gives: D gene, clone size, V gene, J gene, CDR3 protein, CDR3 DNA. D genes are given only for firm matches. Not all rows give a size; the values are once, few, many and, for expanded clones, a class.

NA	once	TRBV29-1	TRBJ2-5	CSVVGTQETQYF	TGCAGCGTTGTTGGAACTCAAGAGACCCAGTACTTC
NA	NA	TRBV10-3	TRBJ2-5	CATKLGAGGETQYF	TGTGCCACCAAATTAGGGGCAGGAGGAGAGACCCAGTACTTC
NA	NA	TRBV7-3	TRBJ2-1	CASSLSRSNNEQFF	TGTGCCAGCAGCTTAAGTCGGTCTAACAATGAGCAGTTCTTC
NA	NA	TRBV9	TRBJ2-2	CASSAHSGQTGELFF	TGTGCCAGCAGCGCCCATTCCGGGCAAACCGGGGAGCTGTTTTTT
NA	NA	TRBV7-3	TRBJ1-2	CASSLNGGYHGYTF	TGTGCCAGCAGCTTAAACGGGGGCTATCATGGCTACACCTTC
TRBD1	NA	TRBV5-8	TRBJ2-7	CASSPRTGYLYEQYF	TGTGCCAGCAGCCCCCGGACAGGGTATCTCTACGAGCAGTACTTC
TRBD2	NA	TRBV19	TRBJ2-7	CASSMGTGTSGSYEQYF	TGTGCCAGTAGTATGGGTACCGGGACTAGCGGTTCCTACGAGCAGTACTTC
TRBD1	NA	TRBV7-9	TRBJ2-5	CASTLRTGQETQYF	TGTGCCAGCACCTTACGGACAGGGCAAGAGACCCAGTACTTC
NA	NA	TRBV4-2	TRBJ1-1	CASSQDFGRTEAFF	TGTGCCAGCAGCCAAGATTTTGGGAGGACTGAAGCTTTCTTT
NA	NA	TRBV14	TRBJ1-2	CASSQAQGMTF	TGTGCCAGCAGCCAAGCTCAGGGCATGACCTTC